Following are 25 T cell receptor beta chains from one sample sequenced in a study of shared clonotypes between healthy human individuals. TCRdb keeps only in-frame clones here, not all; method: immunoSEQ multiplex PCR. This sample carries around 2.1 million clones, roughly 91% of them seen once, and the ten largest clones take approximately 1.7%. CD8 cells classed as naive were CD45RO-negative and positively selected for CCR7, excluding terminally differentiated effector memory CD45RA+ cells. The sequencing input was naive CD8+ T cells from PBMCs. These receptors were collected from a man younger than 30 in good health. Some clones in this sample may be carry-over from other donors' samples.

Of note for this clone: The sample contains more than one DNA sequence encoding this CDR3. This chain uses TRBV29-1 with TRBJ1-1; D not certain. Germline V gene data show CDR1 as SQVTM and CDR2 as ANQGSEA. CDR3 length: 10 residues. V lost 7 bases and J lost 2, with 5 bases in between. The CDR3 DNA reads TGCAGCGGGGAAAACACTGAAGCTTTCTTT. Protein product: CSGENTEAFF.

The chain recombines TRBV30 with TRBJ2-7; the D gene is possibly TRBD2 (5 bases). The CDR3 totals 16 residues. CDR1 and CDR2 (germline): GTSNPN, SVGIG (reference sequence). The V end was cut by 7 bases, the J end by 0 bases, with 22 bases between. The CDR3 DNA sequence: TGTGCCTCGGAGCCCACCCGGACTCAAATCTCCTACGAGCAGTACTTC. This gives the protein CASEPTRTQISYEQYF.

The chain has TRBV27 and TRBJ2-5, with TRBD1 identical over 12 bases. The CDR3 is 16 amino acids. The ends lost 6 bases at V and 5 bases at J; junction bases unmatched: 10. From germline, CDR1 is MNHEY and CDR2 SMNVEV (reference sequence). The CDR3 DNA reads TGTGCCAGCAGCCGTACCGGGACAGGGGGCGCGGAGACCCAGTACTTC. Amino acids: CASSRTGTGGAETQYF.

The V call is TRBV5-6, the J call TRBJ1-5; D not resolved. CDR1 and CDR2 (germline): SGHDT, YYEEEE. The V end was cut by 0 bases, the J end by 2 bases, with 12 bases between. The CDR3 length is 16 residues. CDR3 in DNA: TGTGCCAGCAGCTTGGGGGGATCCTCGGGCAATCAGCCCCAGCATTTT. This codes for CASSLGGSSGNQPQHF.

The chain carries TRBV5-4 and TRBJ1-4; D perhaps matches TRBD1 (6 bases). The CDR3 loop spans 14 amino acids. V lost 5 bases to trimming and J lost 3 bases, with 11 bases between them. The germline CDR1 and CDR2 sequences are SGHNT and YYREEE (reference sequence). The CDR3 DNA sequence: TGTGCCAGCAGTGCGGGACAAGCTAATGAAAAACTGTTTTTT. Translating gives CASSAGQANEKLFF.

V and J are TRBV4-1 and TRBJ2-1; D is unclear. Trimming left V 1 base short and J 10 bases short, with 8 bases between. This CDR3 region has 12 residues. Looked up from germline, CDR1 is MGHRA and CDR2 is YSYEKL. CDR3 amino acids: CASSQGVTEQFF. The CDR3 DNA reads as TGCGCCAGCAGCCAAGGGGTTACGGAGCAGTTCTTC.

The chain uses TRBV5-1 and TRBJ2-7; no definite D call. V lost 0 bases to trimming and J lost 5 bases, with 9 bases between them. CDR3 length: 13 amino acids. Germline-derived CDR1 and CDR2 are SGHRS and YFSETQ. The CDR3, as DNA: TGCGCCAGCAGCTTGGTCGGCTACGACGAGCAGTACTTC. This sequence encodes CASSLVGYDEQYF.

V gene TRBV4-1 combines with J gene TRBJ2-3, with 15 bases aligning to TRBD2. The CDR3 spans 18 residues. Per germline, CDR1 MGHRA and CDR2 YSYEKL. Trimming at V came to 4 bases and at J to 1 base, leaving 6 bases not matched to a gene. CDR3 bases: TGCGCCAGCAGCCCAGGACTAGCGGGAGGGCGTGGCACAGATACGCAGTATTTT. It is translated as CASSPGLAGGRGTDTQYF.

This chain joins TRBV5-6 and TRBJ2-1, with TRBD2 identical over 12 bases. The CDR3 length is 16 residues. CDR1 SGHDT and CDR2 YYEEEE come from the germline V gene. V lost 3 bases to trimming and J lost 6 bases; unmatched junction nucleotides: 7. For the CDR3, the DNA is TGTGCCAGCAGCTCCCCTGGACTAGCGGGGCCCAATGAGCAGTTCTTC. It codes for CASSSPGLAGPNEQFF.

This clone appeared a single time. The J gene is TRBJ1-5, the V gene TRBV19; D is unresolved. This CDR3 spans 17 amino acids. Trimming stripped 0 bases from V and 0 bases from J, with 12 bases between. Germline values: CDR1 LNHDA, CDR2 SQIVND (reference sequence). The DNA of the CDR3 is TGTGCCAGTAGTATAGATCGAGGAATACATAGCAATCAGCCCCAGCATTTT. Amino acids: CASSIDRGIHSNQPQHF. Looking up the rest from reference TRBV19 and TRBJ1-5 gives the full variable domain: DGGITQSPKYLFRKEGQNVTLSCEQNLNHDAMYWYRQDPGQGLRLIYYSQIVNDFQKGDIAEGYSVSREKKESFPLTVTSAQKNPTAFYLCASSIDRGIHSNQPQHFGDGTRLSIL.

The chain links TRBV5-1 to TRBJ2-1; a weak D match, TRBD2 (6 bases). V lost 0 bases and J lost 3, with 10 bases in between. CDR1 and CDR2 from the germline V gene are SGHRS and YFSETQ. This CDR3 comprises 15 residues. CDR3 sequence reads: CASSLDGGLYNEQFF. The DNA for the CDR3 is TGCGCCAGCAGCTTGGATGGAGGGCTCTACAATGAGCAGTTCTTC.

Remarks on this clone: Distinct nucleotide sequences in the sample also encode this CDR3. This rearrangement joins TRBV7-3 to TRBJ2-5; D is perhaps TRBD2 (6 bases). The CDR3 is 14 amino acids. The germline gives CDR1 SGHTA, CDR2 FQGTGA. The ends were cut back, 0 bases at V and 5 bases at J, with 10 bases in the middle. CDR3 sequence reads: CASSLTGGGETQYF. The CDR3 nucleotides read TGTGCCAGCAGCTTAACGGGAGGAGGGGAGACCCAGTACTTC.

The CDR3 region has the DNA TGTGCCAGCAGCCCCCTGGGACTAGCCCTACTCTCCTACGAGCAGTACTTC. It codes for CASSPLGLALLSYEQYF. This sequence joins TRBV16 and TRBJ2-7, with 9 bases that match TRBD2. Germline V gene data show CDR1 as KGHSY and CDR2 as FQNENV. CDR3 size: 17 residues. Germline trimming cut 4 bases from V and 0 bases from J; bases unmatched to any gene: 10.

The chain has TRBV7-9 and TRBJ2-1, with 11 positions matching TRBD2. V shed 6 bases and J 8 bases; nucleotides not matched to a gene: 9. Germline V gene lookup returns CDR1 SEHNR and CDR2 FQNEAQ (reference sequence). This CDR3 is built from 15 residues. The CDR3 sequence: CASSSTSGGWDEQFF. As DNA, the CDR3 is TGTGCCAGCAGTTCAACTAGCGGGGGTTGGGATGAGCAGTTCTTC.

The sample holds one count of this clone. The chain is built from TRBV13 and TRBJ2-2; a possible D gene is TRBD2 (5 bases). The CDR3 spans 15 residues. Germline CDR1 reads PRHDT; CDR2 reads FYEKMQ (reference sequence). Trimming left V 5 bases short and J 8 bases short, with 18 bases between. The CDR3 bases are TGTGCCAGCAGCATAAAGTCTAGCAATTCGGGGGAGCTGTTTTTT. The encoded protein is CASSIKSSNSGELFF.

V gene TRBV28 combines with J gene TRBJ2-1; D not certain. Germline V gives CDR1 MDHEN, CDR2 SYDVKM. CDR3 size: 14 residues. V lost 2 bases and J lost 6, with 11 bases in between. The CDR3 is CASSLPKVINEQFF. In DNA, the CDR3 is TGTGCCAGCAGTTTACCCAAAGTCATCAATGAGCAGTTCTTC. Full variable domain (missing parts from reference TRBV28 and TRBJ2-1): DVKVTQSSRYLVKRTGEKVFLECVQDMDHENMFWYRQDPGLGLRLIYFSYDVKMKEKGDIPEGYSVSREKKERFSLILESASTNQTSMYLCASSLPKVINEQFFGPGTRLTVL.

This clone was observed once. This chain joins TRBV11-2 and TRBJ2-7; tentatively, D is TRBD1 or TRBD2 (5 bases each). With 1 base removed from V and 5 bases from J, the gap between germline ends came to 21 bases. Germline lookup yields CDR1 SGHAT and CDR2 FQNNGV. This CDR3 is 17 amino acids long. For the CDR3, the DNA is TGTGCCAGCAGCTTAGCCCCCCAGGGACCCTCGGCCCACGAGCAGTACTTC. It yields the protein CASSLAPQGPSAHEQYF.

The chain combines TRBV11-2 with TRBJ2-1; D is perhaps TRBD1 or TRBD2 (5 bases each). This CDR3 has 12 amino acids. Germline assignment: CDR1 SGHAT and CDR2 FQNNGV. V lost 4 bases and J 9 bases, leaving 10 bases between the germline ends. The CDR3 loop is CASSSGQLEQFF. The CDR3 DNA reads as TGTGCCAGCAGCTCGGGGCAGCTTGAGCAGTTCTTC.

The rearrangement uses TRBV7-2 and TRBJ2-5; the D is unclear. The germline CDR1 and CDR2 sequences are SGHTA and FQGNSA. This CDR3 spans 14 amino acids. V lost 3 bases, J lost 4 bases, and 12 bases lay in between. CDR3 coding DNA: TGTGCCAGCAGCTTCGATAGGATCGGAGAGACCCAGTACTTC. Residues: CASSFDRIGETQYF.

This clone has only one observation. The genes are TRBV27 and TRBJ1-2; possible D gene TRBD1, 5 bases. CDR1 is MNHEY and CDR2 is SMNVEV in the germline V gene (reference sequence). The germline V and J ends were trimmed by 1 base and 2 bases, with 14 bases remaining between them. The CDR3 contains 16 residues. CDR3 sequence: CASSLLDGHLNYGYTF. CDR3 DNA: TGTGCCAGCAGTTTATTGGACGGACACCTCAACTATGGCTACACCTTC.

V is TRBV9 and J is TRBJ2-3; tentatively, D is TRBD2 (7 bases). The V gene lost 0 bases and the J gene lost 3 bases, with 14 bases spanning the gap. Germline V gene data show CDR1 as SGDLS and CDR2 as YYNGEE. CDR3 length: 16 residues. The CDR3 sequence is CASSVGGGAKTDTQYF. CDR3 coding DNA: TGTGCCAGCAGCGTAGGAGGGGGGGCGAAGACAGATACGCAGTATTTT.

V gene TRBV9 combines with J gene TRBJ2-7; 8 bases are a match to TRBD2. Germline assignment: CDR1 SGDLS and CDR2 YYNGEE. Trimming at V came to 4 bases and at J to 0 bases, leaving 6 bases not matched to a gene. This CDR3 comprises 15 residues. CDR3 DNA sequence: TGTGCCAGCAGCCAAGGTACTAGCGGCTCCTACGAGCAGTACTTC. Its protein is CASSQGTSGSYEQYF.

The chain employs TRBV9 and TRBJ1-5, with 7 positions matching TRBD1. Germline V gene lookup returns CDR1 SGDLS and CDR2 YYNGEE. J lost 4 bases, V lost 3 bases, and 7 bases had no gene match. The CDR3 covers 15 residues. As DNA, the CDR3 is TGTGCCAGCAGCGCAACAGGGGCTGGGAATCAGCCCCAGCATTTT. Translation: CASSATGAGNQPQHF.

This clone appeared a few times. The chain is built from TRBV10-3 and TRBJ1-3; TRBD1 is a possible D gene (5 bases). V lost 2 bases, J lost 0 bases, and 8 bases lay in between. Germline values: CDR1 ENHRY, CDR2 SYGVKD. This CDR3 is built from 15 residues. CDR3 sequence reads: CAISEGQTSGNTIYF. The DNA of the CDR3 is TGTGCCATCAGTGAGGGACAAACCTCTGGAAACACCATATATTTT.

This clone was detected only once. The chain joins TRBV27 to TRBJ2-3, with 8 nucleotides matching TRBD1. Germline V gives CDR1 MNHEY, CDR2 SMNVEV (reference sequence). The CDR3 totals 16 residues. V lost 5 bases to trimming and J lost 3 bases; unmatched junction nucleotides: 10. The CDR3 region has the DNA TGTGCCAGCAGTCCGGAGACAGGGGTGCGGACAGATACGCAGTATTTT. Protein product: CASSPETGVRTDTQYF.